This T cell receptor (beta chain) was obtained from a study of blood T cell repertoires in COVID-19. Study context: Samples taken during acute and convalescent COVID-19 were collected in the United States, Italy and Spain. T cells, B-cell-depleted T cells, or PBMCs supplied cDNA or gDNA.

Germline V lookup: CDR1 SGHRS, CDR2 YFSETQ. CDR3 size: 16 residues. Trimming at V came to 4 bases and at J to 4 bases, leaving 7 bases not matched to a gene. Per the study methods: Estimation of nucleated cell counts relied on the amplification of reference gene primers. Method: immunoSEQ multiplex PCR; TCRdb's copy keeps in-frame clones and lacks some. D and trimming come from the DNA, and the V and J calls and clone size come from that table. Of about 200,000 clones listed, approximately 85% are singletons. Sequencing was carried out using peripheral blood. The rearrangement uses TRBV5-1 and TRBJ2-1, with TRBD2 matching over 11 bases. The source of this sequence is a human donor with active or convalescent COVID-19. The donor label of this sample is uncertain. The CDR3 sequence is CASSSLAGGGYNEQFF. The CDR3 DNA reads as TGCGCCAGCAGCAGCTTAGCGGGAGGGGGATACAATGAGCAGTTCTTC.